The 2 T cell receptor beta chains below all came from one sample that was sequenced in a study of PD-L1 blockade in urothelial cancer. Time point denoted: peripheral blood 6 weeks after treatment start. This table comes from immunoSEQ multiplex PCR, and its TCRdb copy is limited to in-frame clones, with some not included. Of under 70,000 clones in the sample, about nine tenths were seen once. Specimen: PBMCs, collected around atezolizumab (anti-PD-L1) treatment. Every receptor here comes from a man aged 60 to 75 with urothelial cancer.

V gene TRBV6-5 combines with J gene TRBJ2-1; the match to TRBD2 covers 9 bases. This CDR3 has 15 residues. The trim removed 8 bases at V and 7 bases at J, leaving 12 bases unmatched. Germline loops: CDR1 MNHEY, CDR2 SVGAGI. The CDR3 coding sequence is TGTGCCAGCTCCCTTGCCAGCGGGGGGTCGAATGAGCAGTTCTTC. This codes for CASSLASGGSNEQFF.

The chain couples TRBV11-3 to TRBJ2-5, with 14 bases aligning to TRBD2. CDR1 is SGHNT and CDR2 is YENEEA in the germline V gene. V shed 1 base and J 5 bases; nucleotides not matched to a gene: 0. The CDR3 has 15 amino acids. In DNA, the CDR3 is TGTGCCAGCAGCTTAGGACTAGCGGGAGGGGAGACCCAGTACTTC. Translated: CASSLGLAGGETQYF.